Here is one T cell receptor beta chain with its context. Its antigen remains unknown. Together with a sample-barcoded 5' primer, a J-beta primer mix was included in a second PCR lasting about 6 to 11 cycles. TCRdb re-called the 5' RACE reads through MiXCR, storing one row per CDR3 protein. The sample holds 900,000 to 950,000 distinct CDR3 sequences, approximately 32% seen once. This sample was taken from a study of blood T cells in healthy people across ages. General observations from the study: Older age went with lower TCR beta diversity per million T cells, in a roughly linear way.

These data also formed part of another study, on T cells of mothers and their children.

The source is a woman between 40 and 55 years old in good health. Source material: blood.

This CDR3 is CASSTILAGGVGTDTQYF. The CDR3 bases are TGTGCCAGCAGCACGATACTAGCGGGGGGCGTCGGAACAGATACGCAGTATTTT. The rearrangement uses TRBV9 and TRBJ2-3; TRBD2 matches at 12 bases. The junction had 12 bases not matched to a gene; V was cut back by 4 bases and J by 3 bases. The germline gives CDR1 SGDLS, CDR2 YYNGEE. The CDR3 spans 18 residues.